The 5 T cell receptor beta chains given below trace back to one sample, sequenced in a study of PD-L1 blockade in urothelial cancer. The protocol was immunoSEQ multiplex PCR, while the TCRdb copy is restricted to in-frame clones and leaves out a portion. In the table there are roughly 38,000 clones, more than 65% of which are singletons. This specimen consisted of PBMCs, obtained around atezolizumab (anti-PD-L1) treatment. The receptors were gathered from a man in his 70s with urothelial cancer.

The chain has TRBV19 and TRBJ2-1, with D possibly being TRBD2 (6 bases). The CDR3 covers 13 residues. Looked up from germline, CDR1 is LNHDA and CDR2 is SQIVND (reference sequence). V shed 3 bases and J shed 16 bases, with 19 bases lying between them. The DNA of the CDR3 is TGTGCCAGTAGTATGCTCTACTCCCAAGCGGGTTTCTTC. It encodes CASSMLYSQAGFF.

DNA for the CDR3: TGTGCCAGCAGGTCTGGCATCGGGGTCTGGAGTAACTATGGCTACACCTTC. Its translation is CASRSGIGVWSNYGYTF. V and J are TRBV27 and TRBJ1-2; no clear D. CDR3 length: 17 amino acids. Trimming stripped 6 bases from V and 1 base from J, with 21 bases between. Looked up from germline, CDR1 is MNHEY and CDR2 is SMNVEV (reference sequence).

This clone was seen only once. The rearrangement uses TRBV19 and TRBJ1-2; perhaps TRBD1 as D (5 bases). Germline V gene sequence: CDR1 LNHDA, CDR2 SQIVND (reference sequence). The ends were cut back, 2 bases at V and 8 bases at J, with 12 bases in the middle. The length of the CDR3 is 13 residues. CDR3 in amino acids: CASSIPGGRGYTF. CDR3 DNA sequence: TGTGCCAGTAGTATACCGGGGGGTCGAGGCTACACCTTC.

The gene calls are TRBV6-1 and TRBJ1-4; D possibly corresponds to TRBD1 (6 bases). V lost 3 bases and J lost 4, with 15 bases in between. Germline CDR1 is MNHNS and CDR2 is SASEGT. The CDR3 covers 16 residues. CDR3 bases: TGTGCCAGCAGTGACGACAGGAATCCCTTTAATGAAAAACTGTTTTTT. Its translation is CASSDDRNPFNEKLFF.

The chain carries TRBV6-5 and TRBJ2-7; 7 bases agree with TRBD1. The length of the CDR3 is 14 residues. Looked up from germline, CDR1 is MNHEY and CDR2 is SVGAGI. V gave up 6 bases and J gave up 0 bases; unmatched junction bases: 5. The CDR3 region has the DNA TGTGCCAGCAGGCAACGGGACAGCTCCTACGAGCAGTACTTC. This encodes CASRQRDSSYEQYF.